What follows are 30 T cell receptor beta chains derived from one specimen sequenced in a study of neoadjuvant anti-PD-1 for oral cavity cancer. Specified time point: after neoadjuvant nivolumab, at surgical resection. The protocol was immunoSEQ multiplex PCR, while the TCRdb copy is restricted to in-frame clones and leaves out a portion. Found here are 8,500 to 9,500 clones, more than 60% of them singletons; the top ten hold 3.5% to 5%. The material sequenced was PBMCs, taken after nivolumab (anti-PD-1) treatment. All receptors come from a person between 40 and 85 years old with oral cavity squamous cell carcinoma.

V is TRBV30 and J is TRBJ2-7, with 10 bases fitting TRBD2. Germline V CDR1 and CDR2: GTSNPN, SVGIG (reference sequence). V dropped 3 bases and J dropped 5; count of bases not matched to a gene: 10. CDR3 length: 15 residues. The CDR3 loop is CAWRMGLAGAHEQYF. The CDR3 DNA follows: TGTGCCTGGAGGATGGGGCTAGCGGGAGCCCACGAGCAGTACTTC.

This sequence joins TRBV19 and TRBJ2-5; D is perhaps TRBD2 (5 bases). Germline assignment: CDR1 LNHDA and CDR2 SQIVND (reference sequence). The germline V and J ends were trimmed by 5 bases and 5 bases, with 27 bases remaining between them. The CDR3 extends over 18 amino acids. The CDR3 nucleotides read TGTGCCAGTAGTGCAGTTACTACGGGGTTTCTCAACATGGAGACCCAGTACTTC. The encoded protein is CASSAVTTGFLNMETQYF.

This sequence joins TRBV2 and TRBJ2-7; D gene ambiguous. The CDR3 extends over 14 amino acids. The V end was cut by 3 bases, the J end by 6 bases, with 15 bases between. Germline V gives CDR1 SNHLY, CDR2 FYNNEI. CDR3 loop: CASSETFPRTEQYF. For the CDR3, the DNA is TGTGCCAGCAGTGAGACCTTCCCGCGGACCGAGCAGTACTTC.

V usage is TRBV5-4 and J usage is TRBJ1-4; possible D gene TRBD1, 6 bases. Germline V gene sequence: CDR1 SGHNT, CDR2 YYREEE (reference sequence). Trimming removed 2 bases from V and 3 bases from J, with 11 bases in between. This CDR3 has 15 residues. The CDR3 reads CASSLQGFANEKLFF. DNA of the CDR3: TGTGCCAGCAGCTTACAGGGCTTTGCTAATGAAAAACTGTTTTTT.

Remarks on this clone: One end of the junction does not line up with germline, which may come from a read error. This rearrangement joins TRBV11-3 to TRBJ2-5; 8 bases agree with TRBD2. The germline gives CDR1 SGHNT, CDR2 YENEEA. CDR3 size: 17 residues. DNA of the CDR3: TGTGCCAGCAGCTCCGGGAAGGGTAGCGGGGCCTCAGAGGCCCAGTACTTC. Its protein product is CASSSGKGSGASEAQYF.

The sample holds one count of this clone. The chain uses TRBV5-1 and TRBJ1-2; D is unresolved. Germline CDR1 and CDR2: SGHRS and YFSETQ. Trimming stripped 4 bases from V and 4 bases from J, with 14 bases between. CDR3 length: 14 residues. CDR3 protein: CASSGGSAGYGYTF. DNA of the CDR3: TGCGCCAGCAGCGGAGGGTCGGCGGGCTATGGCTACACCTTC.

V is TRBV2 and J is TRBJ2-7; 11 bases are shared with TRBD1. Germline V gene lookup returns CDR1 SNHLY and CDR2 FYNNEI. The V and J ends lost 2 bases and 7 bases, in that order; junction bases with no gene match: 4. The CDR3 loop spans 14 amino acids. The CDR3 loop reads CASSEMDRGREQYF. The CDR3 DNA sequence: TGTGCCAGCAGTGAAATGGACAGGGGGCGAGAGCAGTACTTC.

V and J are TRBV28 and TRBJ2-1; D might be TRBD1 (5 bases). The V gene's germline CDR1 is MDHEN and CDR2 SYDVKM. V shed 2 bases and J shed 8 bases, with 7 bases lying between them. This CDR3 has 12 amino acids. In nucleotides, the CDR3 is TGTGCCAGCAGTTTAGGGGCAGATGAGCAGTTCTTC. Residues: CASSLGADEQFF. Variable domain in full (rest from reference TRBV28 and TRBJ2-1): DVKVTQSSRYLVKRTGEKVFLECVQDMDHENMFWYRQDPGLGLRLIYFSYDVKMKEKGDIPEGYSVSREKKERFSLILESASTNQTSMYLCASSLGADEQFFGPGTRLTVL.

V is TRBV12-5 and J is TRBJ1-5; 10 bases line up with TRBD1. V lost 5 bases to trimming and J lost 4 bases; unmatched junction nucleotides: 5. The length of the CDR3 is 15 residues. Germline V gives CDR1 LGHNT, CDR2 FRNRAP. The DNA for the CDR3 is TGTGCTAGTGGTCCAGGACAGGGGGGTAATCAGCCCCAGCATTTT. Protein sequence: CASGPGQGGNQPQHF.

The chain recombines TRBV28 with TRBJ2-1, with TRBD2 matching over 9 bases. Looked up from germline, CDR1 is MDHEN and CDR2 is SYDVKM. The CDR3 is 16 amino acids. V lost 9 bases to trimming and J lost 0 bases; unmatched junction nucleotides: 9. CDR3 protein: CASKKASGVSYNEQFF. The CDR3 coding sequence is TGTGCCAGTAAAAAGGCTAGCGGGGTCTCCTACAATGAGCAGTTCTTC. The full variable domain, in which reference TRBV28 and TRBJ2-1 provide the parts outside the CDR3, is DVKVTQSSRYLVKRTGEKVFLECVQDMDHENMFWYRQDPGLGLRLIYFSYDVKMKEKGDIPEGYSVSREKKERFSLILESASTNQTSMYLCASKKASGVSYNEQFFGPGTRLTVL.

This clone was counted between two and nine times. V gene TRBV7-9 combines with J gene TRBJ1-1, with a possible D match to TRBD1 (5 bases). The ends were cut back, 0 bases at V and 3 bases at J, with 5 bases in the middle. The CDR3 sequence is 13 residues long. Germline V CDR1 and CDR2: SEHNR, FQNEAQ (reference sequence). The CDR3 DNA sequence: TGTGCCAGCAGCTTAGCGGGGGACACTGAAGCTTTCTTT. Translated, it gives CASSLAGDTEAFF.

The chain couples TRBV9 to TRBJ2-7; 9 bases map to TRBD2. Trimming took 0 bases from V and 4 from J; bases not matched to a gene: 11. The CDR3 contains 17 residues. Germline-derived CDR1 and CDR2 are SGDLS and YYNGEE. This CDR3 reads CASSVGSGRTREYEQYF. As DNA, the CDR3 is TGTGCCAGCAGCGTAGGGAGCGGGAGGACTCGGGAATACGAGCAGTACTTC. The full variable domain, completed using reference TRBV9 and TRBJ2-7, is DSGVTQTPKHLITATGQRVTLRCSPRSGDLSVYWYQQSLDQGLQFLIQYYNGEERAKGNILERFSAQQFPDLHSELNLSSLELGDSALYFCASSVGSGRTREYEQYFGPGTRLTVT.

The chain employs TRBV29-1 and TRBJ1-1, with 10 bases lining up with TRBD1. Germline trimming cut 7 bases from V and 10 bases from J; bases unmatched to any gene: 9. Germline assignment: CDR1 SQVTM and CDR2 ANQGSEA. The CDR3 has 12 residues. CDR3 nucleotide sequence: TGCAGCGCCCGGACAGGGGGACTCGGAGCTTTCTTT. Translation gives CSARTGGLGAFF.

This clone was counted a few times. The gene calls are TRBV10-3 and TRBJ1-2; TRBD1 is a possible D gene (6 bases). V was pared by 4 bases and J by 14 bases, with 14 bases between. Per germline, CDR1 ENHRY and CDR2 SYGVKD. The CDR3 loop spans 11 amino acids. As DNA, the CDR3 is TGTGCCATCAGTGCAAGGGGGGAGTGGACCTTC. Its translation is CAISARGEWTF.

The chain couples TRBV6-5 to TRBJ1-3; a possible D gene is TRBD1 (5 bases). The CDR3 has 14 residues. Germline V gene data show CDR1 as MNHEY and CDR2 as SVGAGI. Trimming pared 7 bases from V and 1 base from J, leaving 11 bases between. CDR3 nucleotide sequence: TGTGCCAGCACTCCGGGGACTTCTGGAAACACCATATATTTT. Translation: CASTPGTSGNTIYF.

The chain uses TRBV11-3 and TRBJ1-2; a possible D gene is TRBD1 (6 bases). This CDR3 region has 12 residues. The germline V gene has CDR1 SGHNT and CDR2 YENEEA. The germline V and J ends were trimmed by 3 bases and 6 bases, with 8 bases remaining between them. CDR3 region: CASSLGAHGYTF. In DNA form, the CDR3 reads TGTGCCAGCAGCTTGGGGGCCCATGGCTACACCTTC.

The gene calls are TRBV4-1 and TRBJ2-2; no clear D gene. The V gene's germline CDR1 is MGHRA and CDR2 YSYEKL. V was shortened by 1 base and J by 1 base, with 7 bases between the two germline ends. The CDR3 contains 15 residues. CDR3 region: CASSQVDLNTGELFF. Here the CDR3 DNA reads TGCGCCAGCAGCCAAGTCGACTTGAACACCGGGGAGCTGTTTTTT.

J is TRBJ2-7 and V is TRBV5-6; D is ambiguous. The CDR3 is 15 residues long. Trimming pared 0 bases from V and 0 bases from J, leaving 10 bases between. From germline, CDR1 is SGHDT and CDR2 YYEEEE. CDR3 amino acids: CASSLAGLPSYEQYF. In nucleotides, the CDR3 is TGTGCCAGCAGCTTGGCGGGTCTACCCTCCTACGAGCAGTACTTC.

The chain employs TRBV11-2 and TRBJ1-4, with 8 bases aligning to TRBD1. CDR1 and CDR2 from the germline V gene are SGHAT and FQNNGV. The CDR3 is 12 amino acids. The ends lost 6 bases at V and 8 bases at J; junction bases unmatched: 2. CDR3: CASRTGAEKLFF. As DNA, the CDR3 is TGTGCCAGCAGGACAGGGGCCGAAAAACTGTTTTTT.

The chain uses TRBV18 and TRBJ2-1; 14 positions agree with TRBD2. Trimming cost V 6 bases and J 8 bases; bases outside gene matches: 6. The CDR3 runs to 15 residues. Germline V CDR1 and CDR2: KGHSH, LQKENI. The CDR3 DNA reads as TGTGCCAGCTCGCTGACTAGCGGGGGGGCCCATGAGCAGTTCTTC. Protein sequence: CASSLTSGGAHEQFF.

The chain recombines TRBV6-6 with TRBJ2-1; 7 nucleotides match TRBD2. J lost 5 bases, V lost 7 bases, and 11 bases had no gene match. Germline CDR1 reads MNHNY; CDR2 reads SVGAGI (reference sequence). This CDR3 contains 15 residues. CDR3 nucleotide sequence: TGTGCCAGCATGTTTGGCGGGAGTTCAAACAATGAGCAGTTCTTC. Residues: CASMFGGSSNNEQFF.

A few counts support this clone. The chain uses TRBV30 and TRBJ2-7; D remains ambiguous. The V and J ends lost 3 bases and 6 bases respectively, with 12 bases between them. Per the germline V gene, CDR1 is GTSNPN and CDR2 is SVGIG (reference sequence). The CDR3 has 12 residues. The CDR3 nucleotides read TGTGCCTGGAGCAAGGGTCTCACCGAGCAGTACTTC. Residues: CAWSKGLTEQYF.

The V gene is TRBV5-1, the J gene TRBJ1-2; unclear D gene. CDR1 and CDR2 from the germline V gene are SGHRS and YFSETQ. This CDR3 spans 12 amino acids. Trimming removed 2 bases from V and 13 bases from J, with 15 bases in between. The CDR3 loop is CASSFDVGSSTF. CDR3 in DNA: TGCGCCAGCAGCTTCGACGTCGGGAGCTCCACCTTC.

This chain uses TRBV25-1 with TRBJ1-2; no reliable D call. CDR3 length: 11 amino acids. The V gene's germline CDR1 is MGHDK and CDR2 SYGVNS. The V gene lost 1 base and the J gene lost 4 bases, with 1 base spanning the gap. For the CDR3, the DNA is TGTGCCAGCAGTGAATCCTATGGCTACACCTTC. Its protein product is CASSESYGYTF.

The J gene is TRBJ1-2, the V gene TRBV6-5; D is possibly TRBD1 (6 bases). Germline V gene lookup returns CDR1 MNHEY and CDR2 SVGAGI. CDR3 size: 14 residues. Trimming cost V 0 bases and J 5 bases, with 10 bases left between them. CDR3 residues: CASSYSDRRYGYTF. The CDR3 nucleotides read TGTGCCAGCAGTTACTCAGACAGGAGATATGGCTACACCTTC.

The chain links TRBV19 to TRBJ1-2; D is uncertain. The germline gives CDR1 LNHDA, CDR2 SQIVND (reference sequence). This CDR3 comprises 15 residues. V lost 7 bases, J lost 2 bases, and 17 bases lay in between. This chain's CDR3 is CASKDGGPGNYGYTF. The CDR3 nucleotides are TGTGCCAGTAAGGATGGAGGCCCAGGAAACTATGGCTACACCTTC.

This clone was found a few times. This chain joins TRBV5-1 and TRBJ1-5; D is possibly TRBD1 (6 bases). The germline gives CDR1 SGHRS, CDR2 YFSETQ. This CDR3 region has 15 residues. Trimming took 3 bases from V and 4 from J, leaving 14 bases between them. This CDR3 reads CASSSLGQTNQPQHF. The CDR3 DNA follows: TGCGCCAGCAGCTCGCTCGGACAGACAAATCAGCCCCAGCATTTT.

This clone came up a few times. This rearrangement joins TRBV9 to TRBJ1-2, with D maybe TRBD1 (5 bases). CDR1 is SGDLS and CDR2 is YYNGEE in the germline V gene. This CDR3 is built from 20 residues. V lost 3 bases and J 4 bases, leaving 31 bases between the germline ends. The CDR3 spells CASSGRILGGAPVILYGYTF. The CDR3 coding sequence is TGTGCCAGCAGCGGGAGGATACTCGGAGGGGCTCCAGTAATCCTCTATGGCTACACCTTC.

J is TRBJ1-4 and V is TRBV9, with D maybe TRBD1 (5 bases). The CDR3 is made up of 15 amino acids. Trimming shortened V by 0 bases and J by 7 bases, and 13 bases separated the two germline ends. Germline V lookup: CDR1 SGDLS, CDR2 YYNGEE. The CDR3 protein is CASSVGEGRTEKLFF. The CDR3 DNA sequence: TGTGCCAGCAGCGTAGGAGAGGGGCGGACTGAAAAACTGTTTTTT.

The chain links TRBV5-1 to TRBJ2-2; tentative D call: TRBD2 (6 bases). V lost 4 bases to trimming and J lost 5 bases, with 12 bases between them. Germline assignment: CDR1 SGHRS and CDR2 YFSETQ. The CDR3 is 14 residues long. CDR3 bases: TGCGCCAGCAGCCCTGGACGGGGGACCGGGGAGCTGTTTTTT. This sequence encodes CASSPGRGTGELFF.